The 20 T cell receptor beta chains given below trace back to one sample, sequenced in a study of OX40 agonist ivuxolimab in advanced cancers. Profiled with immunoSEQ multiplex PCR; TCRdb holds only in-frame clones, not every one. This table holds some 34,000 clones, over 65% found once. Specimen: CD4+ or CD8+ T cells sorted from blood, collected in a trial of the OX40 agonist ivuxolimab. These receptors all come from an adult with an advanced solid tumor such as melanoma, head and neck, liver or kidney cancer.

The table lists this clone with a count of one. The gene calls are TRBV7-8 and TRBJ1-1, with D unresolved. The CDR3 totals 15 residues. The germline V gene encodes CDR1 SGHVS and CDR2 FQNEAQ. V lost 1 base and J lost 7, with 16 bases in between. CDR3 nucleotides: TGTGCCAGCAGCTTAGAGTCAGGTCGCCCCGGTGAAGCTTTCTTT. It codes for CASSLESGRPGEAFF.

The V and J genes are TRBV19 and TRBJ1-5; the D gene is possibly TRBD1 (6 bases). V lost 4 bases and J lost 3, with 22 bases in between. The CDR3 loop spans 18 amino acids. Germline CDR1 LNHDA, CDR2 SQIVND (reference sequence). CDR3 region: CASSTPRGGRWSNQPQHF. The CDR3 DNA sequence: TGTGCCAGTAGTACCCCTCGGGGGGGGCGTTGGTCCAATCAGCCCCAGCATTTT.

V is TRBV2 and J is TRBJ1-1; D unclear. This CDR3 is 17 amino acids long. Germline V gene data show CDR1 as SNHLY and CDR2 as FYNNEI. Trimming took off 4 bases at V and 0 bases at J, with 18 bases between the two ends. The CDR3 region has the DNA TGTGCCAGCAGTGCCCCTCTCGAGGGAATCATGAACACTGAAGCTTTCTTT. Protein: CASSAPLEGIMNTEAFF.

The CDR3 nucleotides are TGTGCCAGCAGCGTTGACGATACGCAGTATTTT. It yields the protein CASSVDDTQYF. The chain recombines TRBV9 with TRBJ2-3; D unclear. The CDR3 runs to 11 residues. Germline CDR1 and CDR2: SGDLS and YYNGEE. V was shortened by 2 bases and J by 6 bases, with 4 bases between the two germline ends.

This CDR3 reads CASSFGTGVNTEAFF. Here the CDR3 DNA reads TGTGCCAGCAGCTTCGGGACAGGGGTGAACACTGAAGCTTTCTTT. This chain uses TRBV5-6 with TRBJ1-1; TRBD1 agrees at 10 bases. V was clipped by 2 bases and J by 0 bases; unmatched bases: 1. In germline, CDR1 is SGHDT, CDR2 YYEEEE. The CDR3 has 15 residues. The full variable domain, in which reference TRBV5-6 and TRBJ1-1 provide the parts outside the CDR3, is DAGVTQSPTHLIKTRGQQVTLRCSPKSGHDTVSWYQQALGQGPQFIFQYYEEEERQRGNFPDRFSGHQFPNYSSELNVNALLLGDSALYLCASSFGTGVNTEAFFGQGTRLTVV.

The V call is TRBV7-2, the J call TRBJ2-2, with TRBD1 identical over 8 bases. The germline CDR1 and CDR2 sequences are SGHTA and FQGNSA. Trimming removed 4 bases from V and 2 bases from J; junction bases left unmatched: 6. CDR3 length: 16 amino acids. The CDR3 nucleotides read TGTGCCAGCAGCTCGACAGGGGAGGTTAACACCGGGGAGCTGTTTTTT. Amino acids: CASSSTGEVNTGELFF.

V usage is TRBV7-6 and J usage is TRBJ2-5; D call uncertain. From germline, CDR1 is SGHVS and CDR2 FNYEAQ. The CDR3 runs 14 residues. Trimming pared 1 base from V and 4 bases from J, leaving 10 bases between. CDR3 DNA sequence: TGTGCCAGCAGCTTAGGGGGAAAAGGAGAGACCCAGTACTTC. Encoded protein: CASSLGGKGETQYF.

The rearrangement uses TRBV28 and TRBJ1-2; D unclear. This CDR3 is 15 amino acids long. Trimming took 7 bases from V and 3 from J, leaving 18 bases between them. Germline values: CDR1 MDHEN, CDR2 SYDVKM. In nucleotides, the CDR3 is TGTGCCAGCACCTTCACCCCGGGGTCTCACTATGGCTACACCTTC. Translation gives CASTFTPGSHYGYTF.

This chain uses TRBV27 with TRBJ2-5; D possibly corresponds to TRBD1 (6 bases). Trimming pared 4 bases from V and 4 bases from J, leaving 16 bases between. CDR3 length: 15 amino acids. Germline values: CDR1 MNHEY, CDR2 SMNVEV (reference sequence). In DNA, the CDR3 is TGTGCCAGCAGTTCAAGAGGGACAACACTAGAGACCCAGTACTTC. It specifies CASSSRGTTLETQYF.

The chain combines TRBV5-4 with TRBJ1-5; 10 bases match TRBD1. There are 16 residues in the CDR3. Looked up from germline, CDR1 is SGHNT and CDR2 is YYREEE (reference sequence). The V and J ends lost 4 bases and 6 bases, in that order; junction bases with no gene match: 10. CDR3 coding DNA: TGTGCCAGCAGCGACGGGGACAGGGGTTTGAGTCAGCCCCAGCATTTT. It translates to CASSDGDRGLSQPQHF.

This sequence joins TRBV2 and TRBJ2-3; 7 bases match TRBD1. From germline, CDR1 is SNHLY and CDR2 FYNNEI. The CDR3 runs to 15 residues. J lost 4 bases, V lost 4 bases, and 8 bases had no gene match. The CDR3 sequence is CASSVDRARSDTQYF. In DNA form, the CDR3 reads TGTGCCAGCAGTGTAGACAGGGCTCGTTCAGATACGCAGTATTTT.

The rearrangement joins TRBV27 to TRBJ1-2; 9 nucleotides align to TRBD1. V shed 5 bases, J shed 3 bases, and the junction held 7 bases outside the gene matches. The CDR3 totals 15 residues. From germline, CDR1 is MNHEY and CDR2 SMNVEV (reference sequence). CDR3 nucleotide sequence: TGTGCCAGCAGTGGGGAAGGACAGGGGTACTATGGCTACACCTTC. As protein: CASSGEGQGYYGYTF.

This clone came up once. The chain uses TRBV28 and TRBJ2-1, with D perhaps TRBD2 (7 bases). Deletions cut 10 bases from V and 6 bases from J, with 19 bases between. Per germline, CDR1 MDHEN and CDR2 SYDVKM. CDR3 length: 14 amino acids. The CDR3, as DNA: TGTGCCACCGCGGGGAGGGGGGGGCGCAATGAGCAGTTCTTC. Amino acid sequence: CATAGRGGRNEQFF.

The rearrangement links TRBV19 to TRBJ2-5; D perhaps matches TRBD1 (5 bases). V lost 2 bases, J lost 2 bases, and 18 bases lay in between. Germline V gives CDR1 LNHDA, CDR2 SQIVND (reference sequence). This CDR3 region has 17 residues. CDR3 DNA: TGTGCCAGTAGTATATTAGGCAGGGCAAGGTTACAAGAGACCCAGTACTTC. This codes for CASSILGRARLQETQYF.

The gene calls are TRBV30 and TRBJ2-6; 7 bases match TRBD1. Per the germline V gene, CDR1 is GTSNPN and CDR2 is SVGIG (reference sequence). The CDR3 is 16 amino acids. The V gene end was trimmed by 4 bases and the J gene end by 0 bases; junction bases not matched to a gene: 6. Written as DNA, the CDR3 is TGTGCCTGGATGTGGGACAGCAGCTCTGGGGCCAACGTCCTGACTTTC. Protein: CAWMWDSSSGANVLTF.

This chain connects TRBV4-1 to TRBJ1-1; 7 bases line up with TRBD1. CDR3 length: 15 amino acids. Germline CDR1 reads MGHRA; CDR2 reads YSYEKL. After removal of 4 bases from V and 5 bases from J, the junction contained 10 bases not matched to a gene. The CDR3 DNA follows: TGCGCCAGCAGCCCATCCAGGGGGGGAGCAACTGAAGCTTTCTTT. Encoded protein: CASSPSRGGATEAFF.

The rearrangement joins TRBV6-1 to TRBJ2-7; D unresolved. Trimming pared 6 bases from V and 4 bases from J, leaving 4 bases between. The CDR3 length is 10 residues. CDR1 and CDR2 (germline): MNHNS, SASEGT. The CDR3 bases are TGTGCCAGCAGCGTATACGAGCAGTACTTC. It encodes CASSVYEQYF.

This chain links TRBV5-4 with TRBJ2-1, with 9 bases lining up with TRBD2. The CDR3 loop spans 16 amino acids. Germline CDR1 reads SGHNT; CDR2 reads YYREEE (reference sequence). J lost 8 bases, V lost 4 bases, and 13 bases had no gene match. CDR3 sequence (DNA): TGTGCCAGCAGCCACGCCGGACTAGCGAGGGGCGATGAGCAGTTCTTC. Its protein product is CASSHAGLARGDEQFF. The whole variable domain, remainder taken from reference TRBV5-4 and TRBJ2-1, is ETGVTQSPTHLIKTRGQQVTLRCSSQSGHNTVSWYQQALGQGPQFIFQYYREEENGRGNFPPRFSGLQFPNYSSELNVNALELDDSALYLCASSHAGLARGDEQFFGPGTRLTVL.

There are a few counts of this clone. J is TRBJ1-5 and V is TRBV30; D is ambiguous. The V gene's germline CDR1 is GTSNPN and CDR2 SVGIG (reference sequence). The CDR3 length is 12 residues. V lost 1 base, J lost 1 base, and 2 bases lay in between. CDR3 nucleotide sequence: TGTGCCTGGAGTGACAGCAATCAGCCCCAGCATTTT. Protein: CAWSDSNQPQHF.

This clone was seen a handful of times. V and J are TRBV25-1 and TRBJ1-2; D not resolved. Looked up from germline, CDR1 is MGHDK and CDR2 is SYGVNS. This CDR3 has 14 amino acids. V lost 6 bases and J 4 bases, leaving 15 bases between the germline ends. As DNA, the CDR3 is TGTGCCAGCAGCCCGACCCTTGGGAGCTATGGCTACACCTTC. Translation gives CASSPTLGSYGYTF.